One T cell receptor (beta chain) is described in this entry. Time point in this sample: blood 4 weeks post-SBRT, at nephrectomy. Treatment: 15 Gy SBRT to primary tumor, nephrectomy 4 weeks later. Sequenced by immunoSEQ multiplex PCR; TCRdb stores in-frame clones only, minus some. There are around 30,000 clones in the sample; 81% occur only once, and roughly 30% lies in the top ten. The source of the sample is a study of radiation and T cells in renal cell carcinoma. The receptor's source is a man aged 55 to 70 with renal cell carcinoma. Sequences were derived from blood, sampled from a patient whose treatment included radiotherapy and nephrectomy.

The CDR3 DNA reads TGCGCCAGCAGCTCGTCGATGGATGGCTACACCTTC. This codes for CASSSSMDGYTF. The chain couples TRBV5-1 to TRBJ1-2, with D hard to call. The CDR3 consists of 12 residues. Trimming cost V 3 bases and J 6 bases, with 9 bases left between them. Germline values: CDR1 SGHRS, CDR2 YFSETQ.